This TCR beta chain was profiled in a study of shared clonotypes between healthy human individuals. Study overall: Per donor, three plates held CD4 naive cells, three held CD4 memory, two held CD8 naive and one held CD8 memory.

The run depth of the assay was deep. Each replicate PCR on the sorted subsets used 200 to 250 ng DNA (approximately 33,000 T cell genomes). Data came from immunoSEQ multiplex PCR; TCRdb stores just in-frame clones and leaves some out. The table records 2 million to 3 million clones, just over 90% of them present only once. Germline values: CDR1 MDHEN, CDR2 SYDVKM. Trimming took off 5 bases at V and 5 bases at J, with 9 bases between the two ends. The CDR3 runs 13 residues. The chain couples TRBV28 to TRBJ1-4; TRBD1 might be the D (6 bases). This receptor was identified in a man between 18 and 29 years old in good health. The sample comprised naive CD4+ T cells sorted from blood. The subset was: CD45RA+ positively selected. CDR3 in DNA: TGTGCCAGCAGTGCCGGGACAAATGAAAAACTGTTTTTT. Translating it yields CASSAGTNEKLFF.